This T cell receptor (beta chain) is from a study of blood T cell repertoires in COVID-19. The data were produced by immunoSEQ multiplex PCR, yet TCRdb's version contains in-frame clones alone and is incomplete. The table has approximately 100,000 clones, just over 90% seen once. CDR1 and CDR2 (germline): MNHEY, SVGAGI. V lost 5 bases and J 2 bases, leaving 15 bases between the germline ends. The CDR3 consists of 15 residues. Sequencing used peripheral blood. This clonotype was sampled from a man aged 55 to 70 with acute or convalescent COVID-19. The chain combines TRBV6-5 with TRBJ1-2, with D possibly being TRBD1 (5 bases). The CDR3 reads CASSTPGLPNYGYTF. CDR3 bases: TGTGCCAGCAGTACACCGGGACTTCCAAACTATGGCTACACCTTC.